These T cell receptor beta chains were read from a single sample in a study of human T cells and chemical hapten exposure. Via MiXCR, TCRdb re-called the RACE reads, giving one row per CDR3 protein. The repertoire includes approximately 110,000 distinct CDR3 sequences, approximately 10% of them detected once, and under 4.5% sits in the top ten. Source: whole blood, taken in connection with sensitization to the hapten diphenylcyclopropenone (DPC). Every receptor here comes from a woman between 35 and 50 years old with alopecia areata. Some clones in this sample may be carry-over from other donors' samples. CDR3s include the opening cysteine and the closing phenylalanine or tryptophan. The order of the fields is D gene, clone size, V gene, J gene, CDR3 protein, CDR3 DNA. The D gene is left open where the match is weak. For some rows the clone size is stated as once, few or many, or as a class when expanded; others skip it.

d_gene: TRBD2; abundance: few; v_gene: TRBV24-1; j_gene: TRBJ2-5; CDR3aa: CATSGGTTQETQYF; CDR3nt: TGTGCCACCAGCGGGGGGACCACCCAAGAGACCCAGTACTTC
d_gene: -; abundance: -; v_gene: TRBV2; j_gene: TRBJ2-7; CDR3aa: CASTLPPSEQYF; CDR3nt: TGTGCCAGCACCCTACCTCCAAGCGAGCAGTACTTC
d_gene: -; abundance: many; v_gene: TRBV2; j_gene: TRBJ2-7; CDR3aa: CASKVLYEQYF; CDR3nt: TGTGCCAGCAAGGTTCTCTACGAGCAGTACTTC
d_gene: -; abundance: -; v_gene: TRBV3-1; j_gene: TRBJ1-5; CDR3aa: CASSLTVDQPQHF; CDR3nt: TGTGCCAGCAGCCTGACAGTGGATCAGCCCCAGCATTTT
d_gene: -; abundance: many; v_gene: TRBV5-4; j_gene: TRBJ1-4; CDR3aa: CASSLIGTNEKLFF; CDR3nt: TGTGCCAGCAGCCTTATTGGGACTAATGAAAAACTGTTTTTT
d_gene: -; abundance: few; v_gene: TRBV7-9; j_gene: TRBJ1-1; CDR3aa: CASSPAGAPGAFF; CDR3nt: TGTGCCAGCAGCCCGGCGGGGGCTCCGGGAGCTTTCTTT
d_gene: TRBD2; abundance: many; v_gene: TRBV7-8; j_gene: TRBJ2-1; CDR3aa: CASSSLPAPGGPGNEQFF; CDR3nt: TGTGCCAGCAGCTCCCTCCCGGCCCCGGGGGGGCCAGGGAATGAGCAGTTCTTC
d_gene: -; abundance: -; v_gene: TRBV7-9; j_gene: TRBJ2-7; CDR3aa: CASTPPSSYEQYF; CDR3nt: TGTGCCAGCACCCCCCCCTCCTCCTACGAGCAGTACTTC
d_gene: TRBD1; abundance: many; v_gene: TRBV3-1; j_gene: TRBJ2-1; CDR3aa: CASLHSSTGGNEQFF; CDR3nt: TGTGCCAGCCTCCATTCGAGCACAGGGGGCAATGAGCAGTTCTTC
d_gene: TRBD1; abundance: few; v_gene: TRBV2; j_gene: TRBJ1-2; CDR3aa: CASTNDRGQGYTF; CDR3nt: TGTGCCAGCACGAATGACAGGGGGCAAGGCTACACCTTC
d_gene: -; abundance: few; v_gene: TRBV12-3/TRBV12-4; j_gene: TRBJ1-1; CDR3aa: CASSLAVTNTEAFF; CDR3nt: TGTGCCAGCAGTTTAGCTGTAACGAACACTGAAGCTTTCTTT
d_gene: -; abundance: many; v_gene: TRBV28; j_gene: TRBJ2-3; CDR3aa: CASTEGGAADTQYF; CDR3nt: TGTGCCAGCACCGAAGGTGGGGCGGCAGATACGCAGTATTTT
d_gene: -; abundance: many; v_gene: TRBV7-2; j_gene: TRBJ2-3; CDR3aa: CASSSSGSTDTQYF; CDR3nt: TGTGCCAGCAGTTCGAGCGGGAGCACAGATACGCAGTATTTT
d_gene: TRBD1; abundance: few; v_gene: TRBV6-2/TRBV6-3; j_gene: TRBJ1-5; CDR3aa: CASSAGTGGARNQPQHF; CDR3nt: TGTGCCAGCAGTGCCGGGACAGGGGGCGCCCGCAATCAGCCCCAGCATTTT
d_gene: -; abundance: -; v_gene: TRBV28; j_gene: TRBJ2-5; CDR3aa: CASQFGETQYF; CDR3nt: TGTGCCTCCCAGTTCGGGGAGACCCAGTACTTC
d_gene: -; abundance: -; v_gene: TRBV12-3/TRBV12-4; j_gene: TRBJ2-7; CDR3aa: CASSSTGRTCEQYF; CDR3nt: TGTGCCAGCAGTTCAACGGGACGGACCTGCGAGCAGTACTTC
d_gene: -; abundance: -; v_gene: TRBV7-9; j_gene: TRBJ2-3; CDR3aa: CAMGRGGTDTQYF; CDR3nt: TGTGCCATGGGGCGGGGCGGCACAGATACGCAGTATTTT
d_gene: TRBD1; abundance: many; v_gene: TRBV7-6; j_gene: TRBJ2-5; CDR3aa: CASSYSPGGEETQYF; CDR3nt: TGTGCCAGCAGCTATTCCCCAGGGGGCGAGGAGACCCAGTACTTC
d_gene: TRBD1; abundance: many; v_gene: TRBV27; j_gene: TRBJ2-7; CDR3aa: CASSSGTGRGAYEQYF; CDR3nt: TGTGCCAGCAGTTCCGGGACAGGGCGAGGAGCCTACGAGCAGTACTTC
d_gene: TRBD1; abundance: -; v_gene: TRBV13; j_gene: TRBJ2-5; CDR3aa: CASSRGQGGSEETQYF; CDR3nt: TGTGCCAGCAGCAGAGGACAGGGAGGTTCCGAAGAGACCCAGTACTTC
d_gene: TRBD1; abundance: many; v_gene: TRBV27; j_gene: TRBJ2-7; CDR3aa: CARALGQEYYEQYF; CDR3nt: TGTGCCAGGGCCCTGGGACAGGAGTACTACGAGCAGTACTTC
d_gene: TRBD1; abundance: few; v_gene: TRBV6-2/TRBV6-3; j_gene: TRBJ2-1; CDR3aa: CASSYRGRSYNEQFF; CDR3nt: TGTGCCAGCAGTTACAGGGGGCGCTCCTACAATGAGCAGTTCTTC
d_gene: -; abundance: many; v_gene: TRBV18; j_gene: TRBJ1-1; CDR3aa: CASSPLLRDALLNTEAFF; CDR3nt: TGTGCCAGCTCACCTCTACTTCGGGACGCCCTTCTGAACACTGAAGCTTTCTTT
d_gene: TRBD2; abundance: many; v_gene: TRBV2; j_gene: TRBJ2-5; CDR3aa: CASTESGGYIETQYF; CDR3nt: TGTGCCAGCACCGAGTCGGGGGGGTACATTGAGACCCAGTACTTC
d_gene: -; abundance: -; v_gene: TRBV18; j_gene: TRBJ1-6; CDR3aa: CASSPLRENSPLHF; CDR3nt: TGTGCCAGCTCACCATTACGAGAGAATTCACCCCTCCACTTT
d_gene: -; abundance: -; v_gene: TRBV3-1; j_gene: TRBJ1-2; CDR3aa: CASSQETNGYTF; CDR3nt: TGTGCCAGCAGCCAAGAGACGAATGGCTACACCTTC
d_gene: TRBD2; abundance: many; v_gene: TRBV6-2/TRBV6-3; j_gene: TRBJ2-7; CDR3aa: CASGTSGRPTYEQYF; CDR3nt: TGTGCCAGCGGTACGAGCGGGAGGCCTACCTACGAGCAGTACTTC
d_gene: -; abundance: many; v_gene: TRBV11-2; j_gene: TRBJ1-1; CDR3aa: CASSLRPTGNTEAFF; CDR3nt: TGTGCCAGCAGCTTACGCCCTACAGGGAACACTGAAGCTTTCTTT
d_gene: -; abundance: many; v_gene: TRBV5-4; j_gene: TRBJ2-7; CDR3aa: CASSGYGQIYEQYF; CDR3nt: TGTGCCAGCAGCGGGTACGGACAGATCTACGAGCAGTACTTC
d_gene: -; abundance: -; v_gene: TRBV2; j_gene: TRBJ2-7; CDR3aa: CASTPVDEQYF; CDR3nt: TGTGCCAGCACCCCGGTGGATGAGCAGTACTTC
d_gene: -; abundance: few; v_gene: TRBV7-9; j_gene: TRBJ2-5; CDR3aa: CASSQGPSLQETQYF; CDR3nt: TGTGCCAGCAGCCAGGGCCCCTCCCTTCAAGAGACCCAGTACTTC
d_gene: -; abundance: -; v_gene: TRBV7-2; j_gene: TRBJ2-3; CDR3aa: CASSLVTSTDTQYF; CDR3nt: TGTGCCAGCAGCTTAGTAACGAGCACAGATACGCAGTATTTT